The clone carrying this TCR beta chain was detected only a few times. Its antigen is undetermined. Germline V gives CDR1 KGHSH, CDR2 LQKENI. Trimming left V 4 bases short and J 0 bases short, with 6 bases between. The CDR3 is made up of 14 amino acids. Generated by immunoSEQ multiplex PCR, the TCRdb table keeps only in-frame clones and is missing some. The table records fewer than 55,000 clones, roughly 77% of them present only once. The data stem from a study of OX40 agonist ivuxolimab in advanced cancers. At the level of the study: Three patients responded partially, comprising one with hepatocellular carcinoma and two with cutaneous melanoma.

Overall study results and limits: Circulating CD4+ and CD8+ T cells showed clonal expansion by week 6 at 0.1 to 3.0 mg/kg. The mean number of expanded clones was higher in CD8+ T cells than in CD4+. No antigen was identified for the clonally expanded peripheral T cells.

The receptor was isolated from an adult with an advanced solid tumor such as melanoma, head and neck, liver or kidney cancer. This specimen was CD4+ or CD8+ T cells sorted from blood, taken in a trial of the OX40 agonist ivuxolimab. The chain joins TRBV18 to TRBJ1-4; D gene ambiguous. The CDR3 spells CASSRGTTNEKLFF. The CDR3 nucleotides read TGTGCCAGCTCACGAGGGACAACTAATGAAAAACTGTTTTTT. Combining the CDR3 with reference TRBV18 and TRBJ1-4 gives the whole variable domain NAGVMQNPRHLVRRRGQEARLRCSPMKGHSHVYWYRQLPEEGLKFMVYLQKENIIDESGMPKERFSAEFPKEGPSILRIQQVVRGDSAAYFCASSRGTTNEKLFFGSGTQLSVL.